This T cell receptor beta chain was profiled in a study of breast tumors, draining lymph nodes, adjacent tissues. Study-level points and caveats: Data fit most tumor T cells coming from lymph node, expanding in tumor. Data only fit, rather than demonstrated, lymph node origin of most tumor T cells.

Each CDR3 protein gets one entry after TCRdb re-called the multiplex PCR reads with MiXCR. The sample has about 100,000 distinct CDR3 sequences, about 20% seen once; the top ten hold roughly 1.3%. The lymph nodes were axillary draining lymph nodes from breast cancer patients. The V end was cut by 6 bases, the J end by 4 bases, with 16 bases between. CDR1 and CDR2 (germline): DFQATT, SNEGSKA (reference sequence). The CDR3 contains 13 residues. In this sample, this clonotype turned up many times. Its specificity is not known. The sample taken for sequencing was axillary lymph node tissue. This clonotype originated in a female donor with breast cancer. Some clones in this sample may be carry-over from other donors' samples. The chain joins TRBV20-1 to TRBJ2-7; tentatively, D is TRBD1 or TRBD2 (6 bases each). The DNA for the CDR3 is TGCAGTGCCCAGAGGGGGAGCGGGTACGAGCAGTACTTC. This codes for CSAQRGSGYEQYF.